Below are 32 T cell receptor beta chains sequenced from a single sample in a study of cytomegalovirus exposure and HLA in healthy donors. The PCR had 60 Vbeta and 13 Jbeta primers. Only in-frame clones appear in the TCRdb table, and some are missing; sequencing was by immunoSEQ multiplex PCR. Altogether roughly 100,000 clones are present, approximately 80% being singletons, with the ten largest covering 3% to 3.5%. Sequencing was carried out using PBMCs. These receptors all stem from a man aged 25 to 40 in good health and CMV-seropositive.

This chain links TRBV29-1 with TRBJ2-3; 9 bases fit TRBD2. This CDR3 has 14 residues. Germline lookup yields CDR1 SQVTM and CDR2 ANQGSEA. Unmatched junction bases numbered 5, after V lost 4 bases and J lost 3 bases. The CDR3 sequence is CSVVPSGRTDTQYF. The CDR3 coding sequence is TGCAGCGTTGTTCCGAGCGGGAGGACAGATACGCAGTATTTT.

V gene TRBV18 combines with J gene TRBJ1-3; 8 bases match TRBD1. Per germline, CDR1 KGHSH and CDR2 LQKENI. CDR3 length: 17 residues. V trimming: 3 bases; J trimming: 4 bases; junction bases outside the gene matches: 11. CDR3 in DNA: TGTGCCAGCTCACCGTCATTGGACAGGGCGCCAGGAAACACCATATATTTT. It yields the protein CASSPSLDRAPGNTIYF.

The CDR3 here is CAWSVGNGRANEQFF. DNA for the CDR3: TGTGCCTGGAGTGTAGGGAACGGGAGGGCCAATGAGCAGTTCTTC. The chain links TRBV30 to TRBJ2-1, with 8 bases identical to TRBD2. The CDR3 totals 15 residues. In germline, CDR1 is GTSNPN, CDR2 SVGIG (reference sequence). V lost 0 bases to trimming and J lost 6 bases; unmatched junction nucleotides: 7.

The gene calls are TRBV2 and TRBJ2-2; 7 bases line up with TRBD1. Germline V gene data show CDR1 as SNHLY and CDR2 as FYNNEI. V lost 6 bases and J lost 3; bases outside the gene matches: 10. CDR3 length: 16 residues. The CDR3 loop is CASSRPGQTYTGELFF. CDR3 DNA: TGTGCCAGCAGCCGACCGGGACAGACATACACCGGGGAGCTGTTTTTT.

This clone was seen once. The chain couples TRBV4-2 to TRBJ2-7; D is perhaps TRBD2 (5 bases). Germline CDR1 reads LGHNA; CDR2 reads YNFKEQ. The CDR3 has 17 residues. V lost 0 bases to trimming and J lost 0 bases, with 15 bases between them. CDR3 nucleotide sequence: TGTGCCAGCAGCCAAGAATCTAGACTAACCAACTCCTACGAGCAGTACTTC. Protein sequence: CASSQESRLTNSYEQYF.

V is TRBV6-6 and J is TRBJ2-1, with D possibly matching TRBD2 (6 bases). CDR3 size: 14 residues. V lost 2 bases and J lost 5, with 10 bases in between. Germline V gives CDR1 MNHNY, CDR2 SVGAGI (reference sequence). This CDR3 reads CASSYSGPHNEQFF. The CDR3 nucleotides read TGTGCCAGCAGTTACAGCGGGCCCCACAATGAGCAGTTCTTC.

The gene calls are TRBV30 and TRBJ1-3; D gene ambiguous. The CDR3 has 12 residues. Trimming left V 2 bases short and J 8 bases short, with 10 bases between. The germline gives CDR1 GTSNPN, CDR2 SVGIG (reference sequence). The CDR3 DNA is TGTGCCTGGAGTCTCGGGAGGGACACCATATATTTT. It is translated as CAWSLGRDTIYF.

This clone was seen once. The chain is built from TRBV19 and TRBJ2-5; 9 bases match TRBD1. The DNA end is a closer match to TRBJ2-7, so the J assignment may be wrong. Germline CDR1 LNHDA, CDR2 SQIVND (reference sequence). The CDR3 contains 16 residues. In DNA, the CDR3 is TGTGCCAGTAGTTTTTCGACCGGGGACAGGGCCTACGAGCAGTACTTC. Translation gives CASSFSTGDRAYEQYF.

This clone was observed a few times. J is TRBJ2-7 and V is TRBV28; 9 nucleotides agree with TRBD2. The CDR3 runs to 16 residues. V gave up 4 bases and J gave up 5 bases; unmatched junction bases: 12. Germline loops: CDR1 MDHEN, CDR2 SYDVKM. The CDR3 reads CASSSQREAFWDEQYF. CDR3 nucleotides: TGTGCCAGCAGTTCCCAGCGGGAGGCCTTTTGGGACGAGCAGTACTTC.

This sequence joins TRBV18 and TRBJ1-6; D perhaps matches TRBD1 (5 bases). The V end was cut by 5 bases, the J end by 6 bases, with 14 bases between. Per the germline V gene, CDR1 is KGHSH and CDR2 is LQKENI. There are 15 residues in the CDR3. Written as DNA, the CDR3 is TGTGCCAGCTCATTGAGCGACAGACCTAATTCACCCCTCCACTTT. It translates to CASSLSDRPNSPLHF. Full variable domain (outside the CDR3, taken from reference TRBV18 and TRBJ1-6): NAGVMQNPRHLVRRRGQEARLRCSPMKGHSHVYWYRQLPEEGLKFMVYLQKENIIDESGMPKERFSAEFPKEGPSILRIQQVVRGDSAAYFCASSLSDRPNSPLHFGNGTRLTVT.

The chain is built from TRBV30 and TRBJ2-5; 7 bases line up with TRBD1. From germline, CDR1 is GTSNPN and CDR2 SVGIG (reference sequence). The CDR3 runs 15 residues. V shed 1 base, J shed 7 bases, and the junction held 12 bases outside the gene matches. CDR3 amino acids: CAWSAGTEGLGTQYF. The CDR3 nucleotides are TGTGCCTGGAGTGCCGGGACAGAGGGGCTGGGGACCCAGTACTTC.

The chain couples TRBV14 to TRBJ2-2; 14 bases are a match to TRBD2. With 2 bases clipped from V and 5 bases from J, the junction kept 7 bases outside the gene matches. Germline CDR1 SGHDN, CDR2 FVKESK. The CDR3 loop spans 18 amino acids. The CDR3 coding sequence is TGTGCCAGCAGCCAAAGACTAGCGGGAGGGCCTGGGACCGGGGAGCTGTTTTTT. Its translation: CASSQRLAGGPGTGELFF.

Only one count was recorded for this clone. The chain carries TRBV5-1 and TRBJ1-3; TRBD1 is a possible D gene (6 bases). The germline V gene encodes CDR1 SGHRS and CDR2 YFSETQ. The CDR3 spans 15 residues. The V and J ends lost 4 bases and 1 base respectively, with 12 bases between them. CDR3 sequence: CASSGGQLSGNTIYF. CDR3 DNA: TGCGCCAGCAGCGGGGGACAACTGTCTGGAAACACCATATATTTT. The variable domain in full, completed from reference TRBV5-1 and TRBJ1-3, reads KAGVTQTPRYLIKTRGQQVTLSCSPISGHRSVSWYQQTPGQGLQFLFEYFSETQRNKGNFPGRFSGRQFSNSRSEMNVSTLELGDSALYLCASSGGQLSGNTIYFGEGSWLTVV.

Note on this clone: The junction departs from germline at one end; a sequencing error may be responsible. The same CDR3 is also encoded by other DNA sequences in this sample. The chain carries TRBV14 and TRBJ2-1, with D possibly being TRBD2 (6 bases). The CDR3 contains 17 residues. Germline V CDR1 and CDR2: SGHDN, FVKESK. CDR3 in amino acids: CASSQGSGPGVYNEQFF. CDR3 sequence (DNA): TGTGCCAGCAGTCAAGGGTCCGGGCCGGGAGTCTACAATGAGCAGTTCTTC.

This clone was seen a few times. The chain employs TRBV18 and TRBJ1-5; TRBD1 is a possible D gene (6 bases). Germline V gives CDR1 KGHSH, CDR2 LQKENI. This CDR3 comprises 16 residues. The germline V and J ends were trimmed by 1 base and 3 bases, with 13 bases remaining between them. CDR3 nucleotide sequence: TGTGCCAGCTCACCACAAGCAGGGGCTAACAATCAGCCCCAGCATTTT. As protein: CASSPQAGANNQPQHF.

Remarks on this clone: A read error may produce the germline difference seen at one junction end. V gene TRBV7-9 combines with J gene TRBJ1-5; perhaps TRBD1 as D (6 bases). Germline CDR1 SEHNR, CDR2 FQNEAQ (reference sequence). This CDR3 spans 16 amino acids. The CDR3 here is CSSSLGGQPSNQPQHF. CDR3 DNA: TGTTCCAGCAGCTTAGGGGGGCAACCTAGCAATCAGCCCCAGCATTTT.

The chain has TRBV5-4 and TRBJ1-5, with D possibly being TRBD1 (6 bases). The germline V and J ends were trimmed by 3 bases and 3 bases, with 10 bases remaining between them. Germline V gives CDR1 SGHNT, CDR2 YYREEE (reference sequence). The CDR3 runs to 14 residues. The CDR3 sequence: CASSSGQHNQPQHF. CDR3 DNA sequence: TGTGCCAGCAGCTCTGGACAGCACAATCAGCCCCAGCATTTT.

The chain uses TRBV6-1 and TRBJ1-1; D not resolved. V was trimmed by 4 bases and J by 1 base, leaving 10 bases between them. This CDR3 contains 14 residues. Germline assignment: CDR1 MNHNS and CDR2 SASEGT. CDR3 in DNA: TGTGCCAGCAGTGCCGGGCGGGGGAACACTGAAGCTTTCTTT. Its protein is CASSAGRGNTEAFF.

J is TRBJ2-3 and V is TRBV18; D gene unclear. The V end was cut by 6 bases, the J end by 6 bases, with 16 bases between. From germline, CDR1 is KGHSH and CDR2 LQKENI. The CDR3 runs 14 residues. CDR3 bases: TGTGCCAGCTCTCCGTATTCTAGAGGTGATACGCAGTATTTT. This sequence encodes CASSPYSRGDTQYF.

The V call is TRBV27, the J call TRBJ2-4; 10 nucleotides match TRBD1. V was pared by 8 bases and J by 2 bases, with 12 bases of the junction left unmatched. CDR1 MNHEY and CDR2 SMNVEV come from the germline V gene (reference sequence). The CDR3 totals 17 residues. CDR3 sequence (DNA): TGTGCCAGCCGTTCCCGGGGGACAGGGGCGACCAAAAACATTCAGTACTTC. This gives the protein CASRSRGTGATKNIQYF.

CDR3 sequence: CASSGGTGDYYEQYF. The CDR3 DNA reads as TGTGCCAGCAGCGGAGGGACAGGGGATTACTACGAGCAGTACTTC. The chain links TRBV5-4 to TRBJ2-7, with 10 nucleotides matching TRBD1. V was pared by 4 bases and J by 3 bases, with 7 bases of the junction left unmatched. From germline, CDR1 is SGHNT and CDR2 YYREEE (reference sequence). The CDR3 has 15 amino acids.

The chain recombines TRBV10-3 with TRBJ2-5; D may be TRBD2 (5 bases). The CDR3 is 15 residues long. The V gene lost 2 bases and the J gene lost 4 bases, with 14 bases spanning the gap. Germline loops: CDR1 ENHRY, CDR2 SYGVKD. The CDR3 sequence is CAISEGGGRGETQYF. The CDR3, as DNA: TGTGCCATCAGTGAGGGTGGAGGCCGGGGAGAGACCCAGTACTTC.

The rearrangement links TRBV6-5 to TRBJ1-5, with 9 bases matching TRBD1. The length of the CDR3 is 16 residues. V gave up 3 bases and J gave up 2 bases; unmatched junction bases: 5. CDR1 and CDR2 (germline): MNHEY, SVGAGI. The CDR3 loop reads CASSYRDRDRNQPQHF. The DNA of the CDR3 is TGTGCCAGCAGTTATAGGGACAGGGACCGCAATCAGCCCCAGCATTTT.

V gene TRBV29-1 combines with J gene TRBJ2-5; D is ambiguous. Trimming shortened V by 4 bases and J by 5 bases, and 11 bases separated the two germline ends. This CDR3 region has 12 residues. CDR1 is SQVTM and CDR2 is ANQGSEA in the germline V gene. The CDR3 is CSVAWVQETQYF. Written as DNA, the CDR3 is TGCAGCGTTGCTTGGGTACAGGAGACCCAGTACTTC.

This chain joins TRBV6-1 and TRBJ2-1; 7 nucleotides match TRBD1. V lost 7 bases and J lost 7; bases outside the gene matches: 13. The CDR3 consists of 15 residues. Per the germline V gene, CDR1 is MNHNS and CDR2 is SASEGT. Here the CDR3 reads CASNSATTGTNEQFF. In DNA, the CDR3 is TGTGCCAGCAATTCGGCCACGACAGGGACAAATGAGCAGTTCTTC.

This clone has a handful of counts. The chain employs TRBV18 and TRBJ1-5; the match to TRBD1 covers 9 bases. The CDR3 totals 14 residues. CDR1 and CDR2 (germline): KGHSH, LQKENI. V was clipped by 4 bases and J by 4 bases; unmatched bases: 2. The CDR3: CASSLGQGNQPQHF. The DNA of the CDR3 is TGTGCCAGCTCACTGGGACAGGGAAATCAGCCCCAGCATTTT.

The chain joins TRBV7-6 to TRBJ2-2, with D maybe TRBD1 (7 bases). There are 16 residues in the CDR3. Trimming shortened V by 5 bases and J by 1 base, and 14 bases separated the two germline ends. CDR1 is SGHVS and CDR2 is FNYEAQ in the germline V gene. CDR3 in DNA: TGTGCCAGCAGCCCCCGACAGGGAGGGAACACCGGGGAGCTGTTTTTT. This translates into CASSPRQGGNTGELFF.

The chain combines TRBV27 with TRBJ2-6; D gene unclear. Germline V gene lookup returns CDR1 MNHEY and CDR2 SMNVEV (reference sequence). This CDR3 has 14 amino acids. V shed 6 bases and J shed 2 bases, with 8 bases lying between them. CDR3 protein: CASSAGTGANVLTF. CDR3 nucleotides: TGTGCCAGCAGCGCAGGAACTGGGGCCAACGTCCTGACTTTC.

The chain links TRBV28 to TRBJ1-4; maybe TRBD1 (5 bases). Germline V gene data show CDR1 as MDHEN and CDR2 as SYDVKM. The length of the CDR3 is 15 residues. V gave up 2 bases and J gave up 0 bases, with 7 bases separating them. The DNA for the CDR3 is TGTGCCAGCAGTTTACAGGGCCCAACTAATGAAAAACTGTTTTTT. It encodes CASSLQGPTNEKLFF.

The genes are TRBV28 and TRBJ1-1, with 10 bases aligning to TRBD1. With 5 bases clipped from V and 6 bases from J, the junction kept 9 bases outside the gene matches. CDR1 and CDR2 (germline): MDHEN, SYDVKM. The CDR3 loop spans 15 amino acids. The CDR3: CASSPSRGQGPEAFF. In DNA, the CDR3 is TGTGCCAGCAGTCCCTCGAGGGGACAGGGGCCTGAAGCTTTCTTT.

This chain joins TRBV6-1 and TRBJ2-3; weak D call: TRBD2 (5 bases). V dropped 2 bases and J dropped 0 bases, with 9 bases sitting between them. CDR1 MNHNS and CDR2 SASEGT come from the germline V gene. This CDR3 is built from 15 residues. CDR3 protein: CASSEKRTSTDTQYF. CDR3 nucleotide sequence: TGTGCCAGCAGTGAAAAGCGGACCAGCACAGATACGCAGTATTTT.

This chain joins TRBV19 and TRBJ2-4; no clear D. V was shortened by 4 bases and J by 6 bases, with 7 bases between the two germline ends. This CDR3 spans 12 amino acids. Germline V gives CDR1 LNHDA, CDR2 SQIVND (reference sequence). The CDR3 sequence: CASSNPGNIQYF. As DNA, the CDR3 is TGTGCCAGTAGTAACCCCGGAAACATTCAGTACTTC. The complete variable domain, with remaining parts taken from reference TRBV19 and TRBJ2-4, reads DGGITQSPKYLFRKEGQNVTLSCEQNLNHDAMYWYRQDPGQGLRLIYYSQIVNDFQKGDIAEGYSVSREKKESFPLTVTSAQKNPTAFYLCASSNPGNIQYFGAGTRLSVL.